Listed below are T cell receptor beta chains from one sample, sequenced in a study of cytomegalovirus exposure and HLA in healthy donors. Data came from immunoSEQ multiplex PCR; TCRdb stores just in-frame clones and leaves some out. The data hold about 74,000 clones, with around 95% observed a single time. Sequences were obtained from PBMCs. The receptor source for this set is a woman aged 18-29 years in good health and CMV-seropositive. Each CDR3 is given with its conserved first and last residue. The D gene is left open where the match is weak. Rows may omit the clone size; those that give it use once, few, many or a size class.

>TRBJ2-7|TRBV9|.|.
TGTGCCAGCAGCGTTGGGGCGGGAAGGTACGAGCAGTACTTC
CASSVGAGRYEQYF
>TRBJ2-5|TRBV6-1|.|.
TGTGCCAGCAGTAGGGCCGGGGGAGAGACCCAGTACTTC
CASSRAGGETQYF
>TRBJ1-5|TRBV30|.|TRBD1
TGTGCCTGGGACTCCGGGACAGGGCTAGGGCAGCCCCAGCATTTT
CAWDSGTGLGQPQHF
>TRBJ2-7|TRBV6-5|.|.
TGTGCCAGCAGTACAGGGACACCCGCCTACGAGCAGTACTTC
CASSTGTPAYEQYF
>TRBJ1-5|TRBV9|.|.
TGTGCCAGCAGCCCAGGGCCCGGTGGGCCCCAGCATTTT
CASSPGPGGPQHF
>TRBJ2-1|TRBV25-1|.|TRBD2
TGTGCCAGCAGAGAGACTACGCGGGAGTCTGAGCAGTTCTTC
CASRETTRESEQFF
>TRBJ2-1|TRBV4-2|once|.
TGTGCCAGCAGCCCTGGGGCCAATGAGCAGTTCTTC
CASSPGANEQFF
>TRBJ1-5|TRBV7-2|.|TRBD1
TGTGCCAGCAGCTTGACAGGGGGGTCAAATCAGCCCCAGCATTTT
CASSLTGGSNQPQHF
>TRBJ1-2|TRBV19|.|.
TGTGCCAGCAATGCTCCGGGGTATGGCTACACCTTC
CASNAPGYGYTF
>TRBJ2-2|TRBV4-2|.|TRBD1
TGTGCCAGCAGCCTTGGACAGGGGGAGAGCACCGGGGAGCTGTTTTTT
CASSLGQGESTGELFF
>TRBJ2-7|TRBV7-9|.|TRBD2
TGTGCCATCGGACTAGCGGGGACCTACGAGCAGTACTTC
CAIGLAGTYEQYF
>TRBJ2-5|TRBV7-9|.|TRBD2
TGTGCCAGCAGCGTTAATGTGGGAGGGTCCGGGGGGACCCAGTACTTC
CASSVNVGGSGGTQYF
>TRBJ1-2|TRBV14|.|.
TGTGCCAGCAGCCAATGGGGGCGGCCCTATGGCTACACCTTC
CASSQWGRPYGYTF
>TRBJ2-2|TRBV12-5|.|TRBD1
TGTGCTAGTGGTTCCCGGACAGGGTCAAACCTCGCGAACACCGGGGAGCTGTTTTTT
CASGSRTGSNLANTGELFF
>TRBJ2-3|TRBV30|.|.
TGTGCCTGGATAAATCTCGCCAGGGGCCCCACAGATACGCAGTATTTT
CAWINLARGPTDTQYF
>TRBJ1-5|TRBV30|.|.
TGTGCCTGGAGTGAGGAGGCAGGTCAGCCCCAGCATTTT
CAWSEEAGQPQHF
>TRBJ1-1|TRBV21-1|once|.
TGTGCCCTCGGCGGGGGTTGGGACACTGAAGCTTTCTTT
CALGGGWDTEAFF
>TRBJ1-5|TRBV10-2|.|.
TGCGCCAGCAGTGAGTCGCACGGGGGCAATCAGCCCCAGCATTTT
CASSESHGGNQPQHF
>TRBJ2-2|TRBV7-9|.|TRBD2
TGTGCCAGCAGCTCCCCACTAGCGGGGGGGCCCGGGGAGCTGTTTTTT
CASSSPLAGGPGELFF
>TRBJ2-1|TRBV19|.|.
TGTGCCAGTAGTATAGATCAGGGGACAAACAATGAGCAGTTCTTC
CASSIDQGTNNEQFF
>TRBJ1-1|TRBV2|.|TRBD1
TGTGCCAGCAGTGACTCCCGGGACAGGGGGCGAGCGAACACTGAAGCTTTCTTT
CASSDSRDRGRANTEAFF
>TRBJ2-3|TRBV7-9|.|.
TGTGCCAGCAGCTTACGAGGTCAGGGTTCAGATACGCAGTATTTT
CASSLRGQGSDTQYF
>TRBJ1-5|TRBV5-4|.|TRBD1
TGTGCCAGCAGCTTGACTAGGGGACAGGGTAGCCAGCCCCAGCATTTT
CASSLTRGQGSQPQHF
>TRBJ1-5|TRBV4-2|.|.
TGTGCCAGCAGCCAGGCCCGGGGGGATCAGCCCCAGCATTTT
CASSQARGDQPQHF
>TRBJ1-6|TRBV6-6|.|TRBD1
TGTGCCAGCAGACAGGACAGGGGGCGATTAAATTCACCCCTCCACTTT
CASRQDRGRLNSPLHF
>TRBJ2-7|TRBV2|.|TRBD2
TGTGCCAGCAGTGATGAACTAGCGGGAGGGGGTGAGCAGTACTTC
CASSDELAGGGEQYF